This T cell receptor (beta chain) was profiled in a study of Ad26.COV2.S vaccination and SARS-CoV-2 variants. Overall study context: Donor allocation was to the COV1001 Ad26.COV2.S trial arm. The study gave Ad26.COV2.S intramuscularly, once or twice 56 days apart.

The treatment: around 19 received Ad26.COV2.S at low or high dose, single or two shots; roughly 5 received placebo; per-sample allocation not given. Day 63 after the first injection of vaccine or placebo was the sampling time. The data were produced by immunoSEQ multiplex PCR, yet TCRdb's version contains in-frame clones alone and is incomplete. This sample has approximately 460,000 clones, with 70% to 90% found just once. Germline values: CDR1 SGHRS, CDR2 YFSETQ. CDR3 length equals 15 residues. V lost 4 bases and J lost 6; bases outside the gene matches: 6. The sample in question was peripheral blood, obtained in a trial of Ad26.COV2.S vaccine versus placebo. This clonotype was obtained from a person aged 18-65 years who received the Ad26.COV2.S COVID-19 vaccine or a placebo. The chain is built from TRBV5-1 and TRBJ2-1; 11 nucleotides line up with TRBD1. CDR3 sequence (DNA): TGCGCCAGCAGCGATGGACAGGGGGCAGTCAATGAGCAGTTCTTC. Its translation: CASSDGQGAVNEQFF.